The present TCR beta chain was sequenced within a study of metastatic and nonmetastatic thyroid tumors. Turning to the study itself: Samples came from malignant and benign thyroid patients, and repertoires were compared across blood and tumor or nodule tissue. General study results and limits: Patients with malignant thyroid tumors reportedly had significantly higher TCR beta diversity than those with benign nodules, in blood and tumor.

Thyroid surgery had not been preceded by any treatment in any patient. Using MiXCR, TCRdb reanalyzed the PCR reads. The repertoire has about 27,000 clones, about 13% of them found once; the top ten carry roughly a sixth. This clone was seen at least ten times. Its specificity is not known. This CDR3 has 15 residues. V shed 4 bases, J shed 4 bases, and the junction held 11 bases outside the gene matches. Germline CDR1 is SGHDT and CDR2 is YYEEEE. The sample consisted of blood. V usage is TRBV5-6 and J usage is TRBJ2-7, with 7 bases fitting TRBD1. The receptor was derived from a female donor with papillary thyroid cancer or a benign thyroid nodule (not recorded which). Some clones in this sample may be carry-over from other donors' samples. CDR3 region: CASSKPGTVIYEQYF. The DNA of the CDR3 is TGTGCCAGCAGCAAGCCCGGGACAGTGATTTACGAGCAGTACTTC.